The rows below give T cell receptor beta chains drawn from one sample of a study of shared clonotypes between healthy human individuals. Here immunoSEQ multiplex PCR was the method, and the copy in TCRdb shows in-frame clones only, minus some. The data show roughly 2.2 million clones, over 85% seen once. The sequencing sample was made of naive CD4+ T cells from PBMCs. These receptors were taken from a man younger than 30 in good health. Some clones in this sample may be carry-over from other donors' samples. Each CDR3 is given with its conserved first and last residue. The D gene is left open where the match is weak. Only part of the rows carry a size: once, few, many, or a class if the clone is expanded.

>.|.|TRBJ2-7|TRBV6-5
TGTGCCAGCAGAGATAGCCAGCTGAGGTCCTACGAGCAGTACTTC
CASRDSQLRSYEQYF
>.|.|TRBJ1-2|TRBV4-3
TGCGCCAGCAGCCAAGCCCACGGACAGTTCGACTATGGCTACACCTTC
CASSQAHGQFDYGYTF
>.|.|TRBJ1-6|TRBV11-2
TGTGCCAGCAGCCCTCGGGCTGTGGGTCCACCCCTCCACTTT
CASSPRAVGPPLHF
>.|.|TRBJ1-3|TRBV30
TGTGCCTGGACCCCACTGGGGCCCGGAAACACCATATATTTT
CAWTPLGPGNTIYF
>.|TRBD2|TRBJ2-3|TRBV30
TGTGCCTGGAGTGTAACGCTAGCGGGAGTAGATACGCAGTATTTT
CAWSVTLAGVDTQYF
>.|.|TRBJ2-5|TRBV7-2
TGTGCCAGCAGCCCGTCATATCGTGCCCAAGAGACCCAGTACTTC
CASSPSYRAQETQYF
>.|TRBD2|TRBJ2-7|TRBV27
TGTGCCAGCAGTTCGATTAGCGGGAACTACGAGCAGTACTTC
CASSSISGNYEQYF
>once|.|TRBJ2-1|TRBV14
TGTGCCAGCAGCCCACGGAATTCCTACAATGAGCAGTTCTTC
CASSPRNSYNEQFF
>few|TRBD1|TRBJ1-5|TRBV4-2
TGTGCCAGCAGCCAAGGGACCTTAGGCAGGGGGGATCAGCCCCAGCATTTT
CASSQGTLGRGDQPQHF
>.|.|TRBJ1-1|TRBV5-1
TGCGCCAGCTCGGTGTGGGGGAACCAGAACACTGAAGCTTTCTTT
CASSVWGNQNTEAFF
>.|.|TRBJ1-2|TRBV28
TGTGCCAGCAGGCCCGGGACAAAAAGGAATGGCTACACCTTC
CASRPGTKRNGYTF
>.|.|TRBJ1-5|TRBV28
TGTGCCAGCAGTTTGGTGACAGGTAGGAATCAGCCCCAGCATTTT
CASSLVTGRNQPQHF
>.|.|TRBJ1-1|TRBV7-9
TGTGCCAGCAGCTTAGCCGCAACAGGAGTGAACACTGAAGCTTTCTTT
CASSLAATGVNTEAFF
>.|.|TRBJ2-2|TRBV28
TGTGCCAGCAGTTTACTACCGAACACCGGGGAGCTGTTTTTT
CASSLLPNTGELFF
>.|.|TRBJ1-1|TRBV28
TGTGCCAGCAGTAAGGAGAACACTGAAGCTTTCTTT
CASSKENTEAFF
>few|TRBD1|TRBJ1-1|TRBV7-9
TGTGCCAGCAGCCACGACAGGGGCCGCGTCTCTGAAGCTTTCTTT
CASSHDRGRVSEAFF
>.|.|TRBJ2-2|TRBV4-1
TGCGCCAGCAGCCAAGATGGGGGCCGCACCGGGGAGCTGTTTTTT
CASSQDGGRTGELFF
>.|.|TRBJ1-1|TRBV19
TGTGCCAGTAGTCCTCCCCCGCGACCGAACACTGAAGCTTTCTTT
CASSPPPRPNTEAFF
>.|.|TRBJ1-5|TRBV5-1
TGCGCCAGCAGCTTCGATGGGGATCAGCCCCAGCATTTT
CASSFDGDQPQHF
>.|.|TRBJ1-3|TRBV10-1
TGCGCCAGCAAACAGGGAGAGGGAGCTGGAAACACCATATATTTT
CASKQGEGAGNTIYF
>.|.|TRBJ2-1|TRBV5-1
TGCGCCAGCAGAACACATTCCTACAATGAGCAGTTCTTC
CASRTHSYNEQFF
>.|TRBD1|TRBJ1-1|TRBV18
TGTGCCAGCTCAAGACAGGGGCTGAACACTGAAGCTTTCTTT
CASSRQGLNTEAFF
>.|.|TRBJ2-7|TRBV28
TGTGCCAGCAGTTTAGGGGTCCTAGCGCCCCCCGAGCAGTACTTC
CASSLGVLAPPEQYF
>.|.|TRBJ2-5|TRBV7-9
TGTGCCAGCAGCTTATTCGCGGGAATGGAGACCCAGTACTTC
CASSLFAGMETQYF
>.|.|TRBJ2-1|TRBV11-1
TGTGCCAGCAGCCGCCCCATGGAAGTTGGTGAGCAGTTCTTC
CASSRPMEVGEQFF
>.|.|TRBJ2-3|TRBV7-2
TGTGCCAGCAGCTCCTTTCTAGCGATGGATACGCAGTATTTT
CASSSFLAMDTQYF
>.|.|TRBJ2-1|TRBV27
TGTGCCAGCATCTCCCTCGGTCCTAGCTCCTACAATGAGCAGTTCTTC
CASISLGPSSYNEQFF
>.|.|TRBJ1-1|TRBV9
TGTGCCAGCAGCGTAGTCGTCGGGGGCCGTACTTGGAACACTGAAGCTTTCTTT
CASSVVVGGRTWNTEAFF
>.|.|TRBJ1-2|TRBV28
TGTGCCAGCAGCACCTCGACCGGGGACTATGGCTACACCTTC
CASSTSTGDYGYTF
>.|TRBD1|TRBJ2-7|TRBV4-1
TGCGCCAGCAGCCAACTCATTACCGGGACAGGGGCCTACGAGCAGTACTTC
CASSQLITGTGAYEQYF
>.|.|TRBJ2-1|TRBV29-1
TGCAGCGTGGAAGGGCACAGCTCCTACAATGAGCAGTTCTTC
CSVEGHSSYNEQFF
>.|.|TRBJ1-4|TRBV5-1
TGCGCCAGCAGCCGAGACCCTACAGGGAGGACTAATGAAAAACTGTTTTTT
CASSRDPTGRTNEKLFF
>.|.|TRBJ1-1|TRBV29-1
TGCAGCGTCGCGGGACTTTTGAACACTGAAGCTTTCTTT
CSVAGLLNTEAFF
>.|.|TRBJ2-7|TRBV20-1
TGCAGTGCTGAGGACCCGCAGTACTTC
CSAEDPQYF
>.|.|TRBJ2-6|TRBV30
TGTGCCTCCAGGGGTCCTTGGCAGGGCAACTCTGGGGCCAACGTCCTGACTTTC
CASRGPWQGNSGANVLTF
>.|.|TRBJ2-4|TRBV10-1
TGCGCCAGCAGTGAGTCGAGGGGCAGTGGGAACATTCAGTACTTC
CASSESRGSGNIQYF
>.|.|TRBJ1-4|TRBV29-1
TGCAGCGTCCTAGAAAATGAAAAACTGTTTTTT
CSVLENEKLFF
>.|TRBD2|TRBJ2-1|TRBV9
TGTGCCAGCGTGGGACTAGCCTACAATGAGCAGTTCTTC
CASVGLAYNEQFF
>once|.|TRBJ2-3|TRBV7-6
TGTGCCAGCAGCTTAGTTAGCGAGAGCACAGATACGCAGTATTTT
CASSLVSESTDTQYF
>.|.|TRBJ1-2|TRBV11-2
TGTGCCAGCAGCCCTTGGGAGGGGTCCTATGGCTACACCTTC
CASSPWEGSYGYTF
>.|.|TRBJ1-1|TRBV6-5
TGTGCCAGCAGTTACTCATCGGGCCCGGGAGCTTTCTTT
CASSYSSGPGAFF
>.|TRBD2|TRBJ2-1|TRBV7-9
TGTGCCAGCAGCCTCCTCAGGGACTGGGGACTAGCGGGAGGCGATGAGCAGTTCTTC
CASSLLRDWGLAGGDEQFF
>.|.|TRBJ2-5|TRBV5-1
TGCGCCAGCAGCTTGGCGGGGGCAGAGACCCAGTACTTC
CASSLAGAETQYF
>once|TRBD1|TRBJ1-1|TRBV28
TGTGCCAGCAGTCCAAGACAGGGATGGAGGACTGAAGCTTTCTTT
CASSPRQGWRTEAFF
>.|.|TRBJ1-1|TRBV7-3
TGTGCCAGCAGCTTACTGTCTGGGGCTGGGACTGAAGCTTTCTTT
CASSLLSGAGTEAFF
>.|.|TRBJ1-1|TRBV14
TGTGCCAGCAGCCAAGGGGCCCGGGATGAAGCTTTCTTT
CASSQGARDEAFF
>.|TRBD1|TRBJ2-3|TRBV15
TGTGCCACCAGCGGGGGGGACAGGGCTAGCACAGATACGCAGTATTTT
CATSGGDRASTDTQYF
>few|.|TRBJ2-7|TRBV7-9
TGTGCCAGCAGCTTAGAAGTGCGGGAGCAGTACTTC
CASSLEVREQYF
>.|.|TRBJ1-5|TRBV28
TGTGCCAGCAGTTTACCAGGGTATCAGCCCCAGCATTTT
CASSLPGYQPQHF
>.|.|TRBJ1-3|TRBV5-1
TGCGCCAGCAGCTTGGGGGCACTATCTGGAAACACCATATATTTT
CASSLGALSGNTIYF
>.|TRBD2|TRBJ2-1|TRBV13
TGTGCCAGCAGCTTAGAAGGGACTAGCGCCGTCAATGAGCAGTTCTTC
CASSLEGTSAVNEQFF
>.|TRBD2|TRBJ2-3|TRBV5-4
TGTGCCAGCAGCTTGTTGCTAGCGGGGAGCACAGATACGCAGTATTTT
CASSLLLAGSTDTQYF
>.|TRBD1|TRBJ1-2|TRBV27
TGTGCCAGCAGTTTATACCGCCCAGGGGGAGATGGCTACACCTTC
CASSLYRPGGDGYTF
>.|.|TRBJ1-2|TRBV27
TGTGCCAGCAGTTTATCCGGAGGCAGAAGCTACACCTTC
CASSLSGGRSYTF
>.|.|TRBJ2-1|TRBV4-1
TGCGCCAGCAGCCGGGACTTTTACAATGAGCAGTTCTTC
CASSRDFYNEQFF
>.|.|TRBJ1-1|TRBV9
TGTGCCAGCAGCGTATCGGGGATCTACACTGAAGCTTTCTTT
CASSVSGIYTEAFF
>.|TRBD1|TRBJ1-5|TRBV27
TGTGCCAGCAGCAACGGACAGGCTAAACAGCCCCAGCATTTT
CASSNGQAKQPQHF
>.|.|TRBJ2-3|TRBV5-6
TGTGCCAGCAGCTTGGGTTATACGAGAAGCACAGATACGCAGTATTTT
CASSLGYTRSTDTQYF